Each of the 30 T cell receptor beta chains below was sequenced from the same sample in a study of CD8 T cells in ankylosing spondylitis. TCRdb re-called the 5' RACE reads with MiXCR, one entry per CDR3 protein. The data show 200,000 to 300,000 distinct CDR3 sequences, about 9.1% seen once. Sequencing was performed on blood, either unsorted or a sorted T cell fraction (not recorded which). Receptors originate from a male donor with ankylosing spondylitis or in good health (not recorded which).

This chain connects TRBV19 to TRBJ2-4; 10 bases agree with TRBD1. Germline V gene data show CDR1 as LNHDA and CDR2 as SQIVND (reference sequence). The trim removed 5 bases at V and 0 bases at J, leaving 7 bases unmatched. The CDR3 spans 17 residues. The CDR3 nucleotides are TGTGCCAGTAGTGAACGGACAGGGGGGCTAGCCAAAAACATTCAGTACTTC. It translates to CASSERTGGLAKNIQYF.

This clonotype was recorded a few times. V gene TRBV28 combines with J gene TRBJ1-2, with unresolved D. This CDR3 is 15 amino acids long. Deletions cut 5 bases from V and 8 bases from J, with 21 bases between. Germline V lookup: CDR1 MDHEN, CDR2 SYDVKM. The CDR3 here is CASSATPDGRGGYTF. CDR3 nucleotide sequence: TGTGCCAGCAGTGCCACCCCGGATGGCCGAGGCGGCTACACCTTC.

Many counts were recorded for this clonotype. The J gene is TRBJ2-1, the V gene TRBV6-1; perhaps D is TRBD1 or TRBD2 (6 bases each). Trimming shortened V by 0 bases and J by 9 bases, and 15 bases separated the two germline ends. Germline V gene lookup returns CDR1 MNHNS and CDR2 SASEGT. The CDR3 loop spans 15 amino acids. The DNA for the CDR3 is TGTGCCAGCAGTGAAGCTGGGGGCGCGGGGATTGAGCAGTTCTTC. Its protein is CASSEAGGAGIEQFF.

Many counts were recorded for this clonotype. The rearrangement uses TRBV11-2 and TRBJ2-1; TRBD2 matches at 7 bases. The CDR3 is 15 amino acids. Germline CDR1 and CDR2: SGHAT and FQNNGV. Unmatched junction bases numbered 6, after V lost 2 bases and J lost 5 bases. The CDR3: CASSLLGLINNEQFF. Written as DNA, the CDR3 is TGTGCCAGCAGCTTACTGGGACTAATCAACAATGAGCAGTTCTTC. Using reference TRBV11-2 and TRBJ2-1 for the parts outside the CDR3, the full variable domain is EAGVAQSPRYKIIEKRQSVAFWCNPISGHATLYWYQQILGQGPKLLIQFQNNGVVDDSQLPKDRFSAERLKGVDSTLKIQPAKLEDSAVYLCASSLLGLINNEQFFGPGTRLTVL.

This clonotype has a count of ten or more. Here the CDR3 reads CASSAGRRNYEQYF. The CDR3 coding sequence is TGTGCCAGCAGCGCTGGACGGCGCAATTACGAGCAGTACTTC. The chain has TRBV9 and TRBJ2-7; D is uncertain. The length of the CDR3 is 14 residues. Trimming cost V 3 bases and J 4 bases, with 14 bases left between them. Germline lookup yields CDR1 SGDLS and CDR2 YYNGEE.

This clonotype was seen ten or more times. This chain links TRBV20-1 with TRBJ1-1; D is unclear. Germline V CDR1 and CDR2: DFQATT, SNEGSKA (reference sequence). The CDR3 runs to 14 residues. The V and J ends lost 0 bases and 1 base respectively, with 9 bases between them. This chain's CDR3 is CSARDRTGNTEAFF. Written as DNA, the CDR3 is TGCAGTGCTAGAGATAGGACGGGGAACACTGAAGCTTTCTTT.

This clonotype was found many times. The chain is built from TRBV18 and TRBJ2-1, with TRBD1 identical over 10 bases. CDR1 KGHSH and CDR2 LQKENI come from the germline V gene. The CDR3 contains 13 residues. Losses at the gene ends were 10 bases for V and 7 bases for J; bases not matched to a gene: 7. The CDR3 sequence is CATRQGAGNEQFF. CDR3 sequence (DNA): TGTGCCACGAGACAGGGGGCTGGGAATGAGCAGTTCTTC.

This clonotype was detected only a few times. The rearrangement joins TRBV6-2 or TRBV6-3 to TRBJ1-2; the match to TRBD1 covers 7 bases. The germline V gene encodes CDR1 MNHEY and CDR2 SVGEGT. This CDR3 contains 12 residues. Losses at the gene ends were 7 bases for V and 12 bases for J; bases not matched to a gene: 11. Written as DNA, the CDR3 is TGTGCCAGCACCAACGGAGGCAGGGGGAACACCTTC. Translation: CASTNGGRGNTF.

This clonotype was counted at least ten times. V gene TRBV6-5 combines with J gene TRBJ2-1, with D perhaps TRBD1 (6 bases). CDR1 is MNHEY and CDR2 is SVGAGI in the germline V gene. Deletions cut 5 bases from V and 7 bases from J, with 18 bases between. The CDR3 runs 15 residues. CDR3 protein: CASSIQGRRGNEQFF. In nucleotides, the CDR3 is TGTGCCAGCAGTATACAGGGCCGCCGAGGGAATGAGCAGTTCTTC.

This clonotype showed up many times. The CDR3 region has the DNA TGTGCCACCAGTGATCCCGGGACAGGGGCAGGGAATGAGCAGTTCTTC. As protein: CATSDPGTGAGNEQFF. The chain recombines TRBV24-1 with TRBJ2-1, with 10 bases that match TRBD1. The CDR3 loop spans 16 amino acids. With V trimmed by 3 bases and J by 7 bases, 8 bases remained unmatched. The V gene's germline CDR1 is KGHDR and CDR2 SFDVKD.

This clonotype showed up many times. The J gene is TRBJ2-3, the V gene TRBV24-1; D not certain. From germline, CDR1 is KGHDR and CDR2 SFDVKD. The CDR3 contains 12 residues. V lost 7 bases and J lost 2, with 6 bases in between. The CDR3 loop is CATSEITDTQYF. CDR3 nucleotide sequence: TGTGCCACCAGCGAGATCACAGATACGCAGTATTTT.

This clonotype was detected ten times or more. The chain carries TRBV25-1 and TRBJ1-2; D call uncertain. The CDR3 totals 10 residues. The V gene lost 2 bases and the J gene lost 14 bases, with 9 bases spanning the gap. Per germline, CDR1 MGHDK and CDR2 SYGVNS. CDR3 DNA: TGTGCCAGCAGTGAAATGGGGTGGACCTTC. As protein: CASSEMGWTF.

The table lists this clonotype with many counts. The chain employs TRBV29-1 and TRBJ2-3, with D possibly being TRBD2 (6 bases). V lost 4 bases, J lost 5 bases, and 13 bases lay in between. Germline loops: CDR1 SQVTM, CDR2 ANQGSEA. The CDR3 covers 13 residues. CDR3 in DNA: TGCAGCGTTGTTGGGAGGTTCGTAGATACGCAGTATTTT. Translated, it gives CSVVGRFVDTQYF.

The table lists this clonotype with many counts. The rearrangement uses TRBV30 and TRBJ1-1; 10 positions agree with TRBD1. The CDR3 length is 14 residues. Germline assignment: CDR1 GTSNPN and CDR2 SVGIG (reference sequence). The V segment lost 1 base and the J segment 8 bases; nucleotides outside the gene matches: 7. The CDR3 region is CAWSDGTGAVEAFF. The CDR3 DNA reads TGTGCCTGGAGTGACGGGACAGGGGCGGTGGAAGCTTTCTTT. The variable domain in full, completed from reference TRBV30 and TRBJ1-1, reads SQTIHQWPATLVQPVGSPLSLECTVEGTSNPNLYWYRQAAGRGLQLLFYSVGIGQISSEVPQNLSASRPQDRQFILSSKKLLLSDSGFYLCAWSDGTGAVEAFFGQGTRLTVV.

Only a few counts were recorded for this clonotype. CDR3 region: CASSVSGTHTGELFF. In nucleotides, the CDR3 is TGTGCCAGCAGCGTATCGGGCACGCACACCGGGGAGCTGTTTTTT. The chain couples TRBV9 to TRBJ2-2; D gene uncertain. Per germline, CDR1 SGDLS and CDR2 YYNGEE. This CDR3 has 15 residues. V shed 1 base and J shed 3 bases, with 10 bases lying between them.

This clonotype was counted many times. J is TRBJ1-6 and V is TRBV7-2; no clear D gene. The germline V and J ends were trimmed by 2 bases and 7 bases, with 9 bases remaining between them. The CDR3 loop spans 14 amino acids. Germline V gene lookup returns CDR1 SGHTA and CDR2 FQGNSA. CDR3 amino acids: CASSLQAVNSPLHF. Here the CDR3 DNA reads TGTGCCAGCAGCTTACAGGCGGTAAATTCACCCCTCCACTTT.

This clonotype was picked up many times. The J gene is TRBJ2-7, the V gene TRBV11-3, with D perhaps TRBD1 (5 bases). Germline values: CDR1 SGHNT, CDR2 YENEEA. Trimming stripped 4 bases from V and 4 bases from J, with 14 bases between. The CDR3 totals 14 residues. The CDR3 here is CASSSDGQIYEQYF. CDR3 nucleotides: TGTGCCAGCAGCTCCGATGGACAAATATACGAGCAGTACTTC.

This clonotype was recorded many times. The chain couples TRBV10-2 to TRBJ2-3; 8 positions match TRBD2. V gave up 6 bases and J gave up 13 bases; unmatched junction bases: 9. In germline, CDR1 is WSHSY, CDR2 SAAADI. CDR3 length: 12 amino acids. The CDR3 region is CASSLSGGGKYF. The CDR3 DNA reads as TGCGCCAGCAGCCTCTCCGGGGGGGGAAAGTATTTT.

This clonotype occurred many times. The rearrangement links TRBV24-1 to TRBJ2-1, with D maybe TRBD2 (5 bases). There are 15 residues in the CDR3. The ends were cut back, 3 bases at V and 0 bases at J, with 8 bases in the middle. CDR1 and CDR2 from the germline V gene are KGHDR and SFDVKD. The CDR3 nucleotides are TGTGCCACCAGTGATCGCCGGGGCTCCTACAATGAGCAGTTCTTC. Translated, it gives CATSDRRGSYNEQFF.

Many counts were recorded for this clonotype. CDR3 sequence: CASSLGLAGDSYEQYF. The CDR3 DNA is TGTGCCAGCAGTTTAGGGCTAGCGGGAGACTCCTACGAGCAGTACTTC. The chain is built from TRBV12-3 or TRBV12-4 and TRBJ2-7, with 10 positions matching TRBD2. This CDR3 has 16 amino acids. V was clipped by 1 base and J by 0 bases; unmatched bases: 3.

This clonotype was detected ten times or more. V usage is TRBV2 and J usage is TRBJ2-1; 10 nucleotides line up with TRBD2. V lost 3 bases and J lost 11; bases outside the gene matches: 4. This CDR3 comprises 13 residues. Germline loops: CDR1 SNHLY, CDR2 FYNNEI. CDR3 nucleotides: TGTGCCAGCAGTGATACTAGCGGGACCCAGCAGTTCTTC. Its translation: CASSDTSGTQQFF.

This clonotype was seen ten or more times. This chain connects TRBV5-1 to TRBJ1-4, with D unclear. The V end was cut by 0 bases, the J end by 6 bases, with 0 bases between. CDR1 is SGHRS and CDR2 is YFSETQ in the germline V gene. The CDR3 contains 11 residues. The CDR3 here is CASSLDEKLFF. The CDR3 nucleotides read TGCGCCAGCAGCTTGGATGAAAAACTGTTTTTT.

This clonotype has a count of ten or more. An end of the junction does not agree with germline; a read error may underlie this. The V gene is TRBV5-6, the J gene TRBJ2-7; 13 bases map to TRBD2. The CDR3 covers 12 residues. The V gene's germline CDR1 is SGHDT and CDR2 YYEEEE. The CDR3 loop reads CASSPGLAGPNF. As DNA, the CDR3 is TGTGCCAGCAGCCCGGGACTAGCGGGACCGAACTTC.

This clonotype was found many times. V is TRBV20-1 and J is TRBJ1-1; possibly TRBD1 for D (5 bases). The length of the CDR3 is 16 residues. Germline V CDR1 and CDR2: DFQATT, SNEGSKA (reference sequence). V was cut by 0 bases and J by 0 bases, with 14 bases left in between. CDR3 nucleotide sequence: TGCAGTGCTAGAGACGCGGGACTTCCTATGAACACTGAAGCTTTCTTT. Amino acid sequence: CSARDAGLPMNTEAFF.

This clonotype has a single count. The rearrangement links TRBV5-1 to TRBJ2-7, with D possibly TRBD2 on 5 matching bases. Trimming took 3 bases from V and 5 from J, leaving 18 bases between them. There are 15 residues in the CDR3. The V gene's germline CDR1 is SGHRS and CDR2 YFSETQ. CDR3 protein: CASSSTGIGRHEQYF. The CDR3 DNA sequence: TGCGCCAGCAGCTCAACCGGGATAGGAAGGCACGAGCAGTACTTC. Filled out from reference TRBV5-1 and TRBJ2-7, the complete variable domain reads KAGVTQTPRYLIKTRGQQVTLSCSPISGHRSVSWYQQTPGQGLQFLFEYFSETQRNKGNFPGRFSGRQFSNSRSEMNVSTLELGDSALYLCASSSTGIGRHEQYFGPGTRLTVT.

In its sample, this clonotype was seen many times. The chain links TRBV5-1 to TRBJ2-1; weak D call: TRBD2 (6 bases). Germline-derived CDR1 and CDR2 are SGHRS and YFSETQ. V lost 0 bases and J 1 base, leaving 17 bases between the germline ends. The CDR3 consists of 18 residues. CDR3 nucleotides: TGCGCCAGCAGCTTGGCCACGGGAGCCCCGGGGTCCTACAATGAGCAGTTCTTC. Its translation: CASSLATGAPGSYNEQFF.

This rearrangement joins TRBV6-2 or TRBV6-3 to TRBJ2-3, with 7 bases that match TRBD1. Germline V gives CDR1 MNHEY, CDR2 SVGEGT. Germline trimming cut 4 bases from V and 2 bases from J; bases unmatched to any gene: 9. This CDR3 contains 16 residues. CDR3 sequence: CASSFSPGQFTDTQYF. CDR3 nucleotides: TGTGCCAGCAGTTTCTCTCCGGGACAGTTCACAGATACGCAGTATTTT.

This clonotype was counted many times. The V gene is TRBV20-1, the J gene TRBJ2-1; D gene uncertain. The CDR3 has 11 residues. V was cut by 0 bases and J by 8 bases, with 5 bases left in between. The germline V gene encodes CDR1 DFQATT and CDR2 SNEGSKA (reference sequence). The CDR3 DNA is TGCAGTGCTAGAGAAGTCTATGAGCAGTTCTTC. Its translation is CSAREVYEQFF.

This clonotype was picked up many times. The chain recombines TRBV5-1 with TRBJ1-6; 7 bases align to TRBD1. With V trimmed by 4 bases and J by 5 bases, 3 bases remained unmatched. The germline V gene has CDR1 SGHRS and CDR2 YFSETQ. The CDR3 has 14 residues. The CDR3 here is CASSLGTDNSPLHF. The CDR3 DNA reads as TGCGCCAGCAGCCTCGGGACAGATAATTCACCCCTCCACTTT.

This clonotype was counted ten times or more. The chain combines TRBV20-1 with TRBJ1-5; a possible D gene is TRBD1 (6 bases). The CDR3 is 14 residues long. CDR1 and CDR2 from the germline V gene are DFQATT and SNEGSKA (reference sequence). V lost 4 bases to trimming and J lost 2 bases, with 12 bases between them. The CDR3 DNA follows: TGCAGTGCTACCAGGGGCGGGCGCAATCAGCCCCAGCATTTT. Translating it yields CSATRGGRNQPQHF.